Listed below are T cell receptor beta chains from one sample, sequenced in a study of CD8 T cells in Susac syndrome. TCRdb recomputed calls from the immunoSEQ multiplex PCR reads with MiXCR, one row per CDR3 protein. The profile covers 120,000 or so distinct CDR3 sequences, with around 96% appearing a single time and about 0.19% taken by the ten largest. The sequencing input was CD8+ T cells from PBMCs. The receptors come from a human donor with Susac syndrome. The CDR3 runs from the conserved cysteine through the conserved F or W. D genes are given only for firm matches. The listing skips clone size in some rows; elsewhere it reads once, few, many or a size class.

size	V	J	D	CDR3	DNA
NA	TRBV7-9	TRBJ1-2	NA	CASAPGTADYYGYTF	TGTGCCAGCGCGCCTGGGACGGCCGATTACTATGGCTACACCTTC
NA	TRBV4-1	TRBJ2-7	NA	CASSQDTYYEQYF	TGCGCCAGCAGCCAAGATACGTACTACGAGCAGTACTTC
once	TRBV13	TRBJ2-7	TRBD1	CASSTGQTYEQYF	TGTGCCAGCAGCACGGGACAGACCTACGAGCAGTACTTC
once	TRBV4-1	TRBJ1-5	NA	CASSLISAAGSTQPQHF	TGCGCCAGCAGTCTGATCTCTGCGGCAGGGTCTACTCAGCCCCAGCATTTT
NA	TRBV7-7	TRBJ2-5	TRBD2	CASSLELAGHQETQYF	TGTGCTAGCAGCTTAGAACTAGCGGGCCACCAAGAGACCCAGTACTTC
NA	TRBV2	TRBJ2-5	NA	CASRVPGSQETQYF	TGTGCCAGCAGGGTACCGGGATCCCAAGAGACCCAGTACTTC
NA	TRBV6-6	TRBJ1-1	NA	CASSYLGGTEAFF	TGTGCCAGCAGTTACCTTGGTGGCACTGAAGCTTTCTTT
NA	TRBV6-1	TRBJ1-2	NA	CATLGQGRVYGYTF	TGTGCCACGCTGGGGCAGGGGAGAGTCTATGGCTACACCTTC
NA	TRBV28	TRBJ2-1	NA	CASSPTTTLGNEQFF	TGTGCCAGCAGTCCTACCACAACCCTCGGGAATGAGCAGTTCTTC
NA	TRBV2	TRBJ2-3	NA	CASSGRPGGTDTQYF	TGTGCCAGCAGTGGACGGCCCGGAGGCACAGATACGCAGTATTTT